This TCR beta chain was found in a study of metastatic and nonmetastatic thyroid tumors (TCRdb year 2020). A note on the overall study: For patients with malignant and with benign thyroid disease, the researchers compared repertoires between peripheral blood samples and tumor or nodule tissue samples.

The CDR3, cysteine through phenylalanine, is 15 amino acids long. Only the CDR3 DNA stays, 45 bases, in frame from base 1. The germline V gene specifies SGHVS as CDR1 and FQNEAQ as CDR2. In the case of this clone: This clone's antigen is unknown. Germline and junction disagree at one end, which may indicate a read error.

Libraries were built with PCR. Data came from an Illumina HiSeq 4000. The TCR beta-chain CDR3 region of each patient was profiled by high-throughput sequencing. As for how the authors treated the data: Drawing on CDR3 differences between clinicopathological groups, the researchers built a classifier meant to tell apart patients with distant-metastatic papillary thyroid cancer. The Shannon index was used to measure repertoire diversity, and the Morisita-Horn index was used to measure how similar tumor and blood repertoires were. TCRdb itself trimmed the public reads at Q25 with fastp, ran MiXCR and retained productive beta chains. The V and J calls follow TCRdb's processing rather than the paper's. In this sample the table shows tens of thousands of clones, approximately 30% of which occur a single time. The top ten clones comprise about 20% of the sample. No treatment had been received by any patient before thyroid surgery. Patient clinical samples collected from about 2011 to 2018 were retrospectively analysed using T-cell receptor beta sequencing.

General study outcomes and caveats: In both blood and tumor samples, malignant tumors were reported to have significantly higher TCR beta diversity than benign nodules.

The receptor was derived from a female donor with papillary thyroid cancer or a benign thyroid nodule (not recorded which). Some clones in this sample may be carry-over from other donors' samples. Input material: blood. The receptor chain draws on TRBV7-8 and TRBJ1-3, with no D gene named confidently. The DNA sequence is TGTGCCAACAGCACGCCCGAGACGGCTGGAAACACCATATATTTT. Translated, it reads CANSTPETAGNTIYF.